What follows are 31 T cell receptor beta chains derived from one specimen sequenced in a study of T cell repertoires in cytomegalovirus infection. TCRdb ran MiXCR on the reads and lists one entry per CDR3 protein. The data show around 440,000 distinct CDR3 sequences, about 10% seen once. The sample comprised PBMCs. All receptors come from a human donor in good health (CMV status not recorded). Some clones in this sample may be carry-over from other donors' samples.

This clonotype was seen ten or more times. The chain joins TRBV2 to TRBJ2-7; TRBD2 might be the D (5 bases). From germline, CDR1 is SNHLY and CDR2 FYNNEI. V shed 6 bases and J shed 4 bases, with 13 bases lying between them. This CDR3 is built from 13 residues. DNA for the CDR3: TGTGCCAGCAGCGCTCCGGGGATGTACGAGCAGTACTTC. This encodes CASSAPGMYEQYF.

J is TRBJ1-5 and V is TRBV20-1; D is perhaps TRBD1 (5 bases). Per the germline V gene, CDR1 is DFQATT and CDR2 is SNEGSKA (reference sequence). The V and J ends lost 2 bases and 7 bases respectively, with 15 bases between them. This CDR3 comprises 14 residues. The CDR3 here is CSARMARGRQPQHF. DNA of the CDR3: TGCAGTGCTAGAATGGCTCGGGGACGGCAGCCCCAGCATTTT.

This clonotype was detected ten times or more. The V call is TRBV5-1, the J call TRBJ2-1; 10 positions match TRBD1. CDR1 is SGHRS, CDR2 YFSETQ, per germline. This CDR3 comprises 16 residues. The V segment lost 1 base and the J segment 9 bases; nucleotides outside the gene matches: 10. The CDR3 is CASSLKMDRGFGEQFF. CDR3 nucleotides: TGCGCCAGCAGCTTGAAAATGGACAGGGGGTTCGGTGAGCAGTTCTTC.

This clonotype has a count of ten or more. This chain links TRBV5-8 with TRBJ1-6; D uncertain. The V gene's germline CDR1 is SGHTS and CDR2 YDEGEE. The V end lost 4 bases, the J end lost 4 bases, and 9 bases lay between the germline ends. There are 14 residues in the CDR3. The DNA for the CDR3 is TGTGCCAGCAGCCCTCAGACATATAATTCACCCCTCCACTTT. Translation: CASSPQTYNSPLHF. The whole variable domain, remainder taken from reference TRBV5-8 and TRBJ1-6, is EAGVTQSPTHLIKTRGQQATLRCSPISGHTSVYWYQQALGLGLQFLLWYDEGEERNRGNFPPRFSGRQFPNYSSELNVNALELEDSALYLCASSPQTYNSPLHFGNGTRLTVT.

This sequence joins TRBV11-2 and TRBJ2-1; TRBD2 aligns across 9 bases. The J segment lost 4 bases and the V segment lost 4 bases, leaving 8 bases of the junction unmatched. CDR1 is SGHAT and CDR2 is FQNNGV in the germline V gene. The CDR3 is made up of 16 amino acids. CDR3 loop: CASSSGVAGVYNEQFF. The CDR3 DNA reads as TGTGCCAGCAGCTCCGGGGTAGCGGGGGTTTACAATGAGCAGTTCTTC.

This clonotype has a count of ten or more. The rearrangement links TRBV7-2 to TRBJ1-1; no definite D call. Germline values: CDR1 SGHTA, CDR2 FQGNSA. This CDR3 region has 14 residues. V lost 5 bases, J lost 0 bases, and 10 bases lay in between. DNA for the CDR3: TGTGCCAGCAGCCCCCGGGTCCTGAACACTGAAGCTTTCTTT. Amino acid sequence: CASSPRVLNTEAFF.

This clonotype has a count of ten or more. The V gene is TRBV7-2, the J gene TRBJ2-1, with 10 bases fitting TRBD1. The CDR3 extends over 14 amino acids. CDR1 and CDR2 from the germline V gene are SGHTA and FQGNSA. Trimming at V came to 8 bases and at J to 7 bases, leaving 8 bases not matched to a gene. CDR3 sequence reads: CASSRGTGVNEQFF. The DNA for the CDR3 is TGTGCCAGCTCGCGGGGGACAGGGGTAAATGAGCAGTTCTTC.

This clonotype was detected many times. The chain is built from TRBV7-2 and TRBJ1-6, with a possible D match to TRBD1 (5 bases). Germline CDR1 SGHTA, CDR2 FQGNSA. Trimming took off 5 bases at V and 7 bases at J, with 9 bases between the two ends. The CDR3 contains 13 residues. The CDR3 spells CASSNRQNSPLHF. The CDR3 bases are TGTGCCAGCAGCAATCGACAGAATTCACCCCTCCACTTT.

V usage is TRBV29-1 and J usage is TRBJ2-7, with a tentative D call TRBD1 (6 bases). Germline V CDR1 and CDR2: SQVTM, ANQGSEA. The CDR3 has 13 amino acids. Trimming left V 4 bases short and J 0 bases short, with 10 bases between. This CDR3 is CSVVPGDSYEQYF. The CDR3, as DNA: TGCAGCGTTGTACCAGGGGACTCCTACGAGCAGTACTTC.

This clonotype was counted at least ten times. The chain uses TRBV27 and TRBJ2-3; possibly TRBD1 or TRBD2 for D (5 bases each). Trimming left V 6 bases short and J 2 bases short, with 18 bases between. Germline values: CDR1 MNHEY, CDR2 SMNVEV (reference sequence). The CDR3 covers 16 residues. CDR3 sequence (DNA): TGTGCCAGCAGCCCGGGACCTCGGCCCCCCACAGATACGCAGTATTTT. Protein product: CASSPGPRPPTDTQYF.

The chain combines TRBV25-1 with TRBJ2-1; 11 positions match TRBD2. Germline V gene lookup returns CDR1 MGHDK and CDR2 SYGVNS. The CDR3 covers 15 residues. V shed 2 bases and J 8 bases; nucleotides not matched to a gene: 5. The CDR3 DNA follows: TGTGCCAGCAGTGAAACTAGCGGGAGAATGTATGAGCAGTTCTTC. Its translation is CASSETSGRMYEQFF. Full variable domain (rest looked up from reference TRBV25-1 and TRBJ2-1): EADIYQTPRYLVIGTGKKITLECSQTMGHDKMYWYQQDPGMELHLIHYSYGVNSTEKGDLSSESTVSRIRTEHFPLTLESARPSHTSQYLCASSETSGRMYEQFFGPGTRLTVL.

This clonotype showed up many times. The chain employs TRBV6-1 and TRBJ1-5; D is unclear. The CDR3 runs 15 residues. CDR1 is MNHNS and CDR2 is SASEGT in the germline V gene. V shed 3 bases and J shed 8 bases, with 17 bases lying between them. DNA of the CDR3: TGTGCCAGCAGTGACCGAACGGGAGTATGGAAGCCCCAGCATTTT. This codes for CASSDRTGVWKPQHF.

This clonotype was seen ten or more times. V and J are TRBV6-1 and TRBJ2-7; TRBD1 might be the D (6 bases). The V end was cut by 10 bases, the J end by 6 bases, with 19 bases between. The CDR3 is 13 amino acids. Germline V CDR1 and CDR2: MNHNS, SASEGT. Here the CDR3 DNA reads TGTGCCACCTCCTTCCGGGACATCAGCGAGCAGTACTTC. Amino acid sequence: CATSFRDISEQYF.

This clonotype has more than one count but fewer than ten. The chain employs TRBV20-1 and TRBJ2-5; TRBD1 might be the D (6 bases). Germline V gene lookup returns CDR1 DFQATT and CDR2 SNEGSKA (reference sequence). The CDR3 covers 13 residues. Trimming removed 2 bases at V and 4 bases at J, with 11 bases between. The DNA for the CDR3 is TGCAGTGCTAGATACAGGGTTGGAGAGACCCAGTACTTC. It yields the protein CSARYRVGETQYF.

Ten or more counts support this clonotype. The chain links TRBV11-2 to TRBJ2-5; 8 positions agree with TRBD1. Germline assignment: CDR1 SGHAT and CDR2 FQNNGV. Losses at the gene ends were 4 bases for V and 5 bases for J; bases not matched to a gene: 6. The CDR3 totals 14 residues. The CDR3 bases are TGTGCCAGCAGCTCCCCAGGGGGCCATGAGACCCAGTACTTC. Translation gives CASSSPGGHETQYF.

This clonotype showed up many times. The chain recombines TRBV6-5 with TRBJ1-5, with no clear D. The CDR3 runs 15 residues. The V and J ends lost 8 bases and 0 bases respectively, with 14 bases between them. Germline lookup yields CDR1 MNHEY and CDR2 SVGAGI. CDR3 sequence reads: CASRVSGSSNQPQHF. The CDR3 DNA reads as TGTGCCAGCCGCGTGAGCGGGAGTAGCAATCAGCCCCAGCATTTT.

This chain connects TRBV27 to TRBJ2-5, with D uncertain. The CDR3 spans 13 residues. The germline gives CDR1 MNHEY, CDR2 SMNVEV (reference sequence). The germline V and J ends were trimmed by 6 bases and 2 bases, with 10 bases remaining between them. For the CDR3, the DNA is TGTGCCAGCAGGCGGCAGGTTCAAGAGACCCAGTACTTC. It yields the protein CASRRQVQETQYF.

The chain recombines TRBV11-2 with TRBJ1-1; D gene uncertain. This CDR3 region has 14 residues. The V end lost 0 bases, the J end lost 4 bases, and 9 bases lay between the germline ends. CDR1 and CDR2 (germline): SGHAT, FQNNGV. For the CDR3, the DNA is TGTGCCAGCAGCTTAGATGGTGAGGGCACTGAAGCTTTCTTT. It yields the protein CASSLDGEGTEAFF.

The gene calls are TRBV29-1 and TRBJ1-1; maybe TRBD1 (5 bases). Deletions cut 7 bases from V and 0 bases from J, with 15 bases between. The V gene's germline CDR1 is SQVTM and CDR2 ANQGSEA. CDR3 length: 14 amino acids. For the CDR3, the DNA is TGCAGCGCCCGGGACTCCTGGTTGAACACTGAAGCTTTCTTT. Protein: CSARDSWLNTEAFF.

This clonotype was seen at least ten times. The chain links TRBV5-4 to TRBJ1-3; a possible D gene is TRBD1 (6 bases). The germline gives CDR1 SGHNT, CDR2 YYREEE (reference sequence). The CDR3 is 14 amino acids. Trimming left V 2 bases short and J 2 bases short, with 8 bases between. The DNA of the CDR3 is TGTGCCAGCAGCTTAAAGGGGGCTGGAAACACCATATATTTT. Translation: CASSLKGAGNTIYF.

This clonotype was detected many times. The V gene is TRBV5-1, the J gene TRBJ2-3, with D tentatively TRBD2 (6 bases). V shed 4 bases and J shed 0 bases, with 15 bases lying between them. This CDR3 is built from 16 residues. Germline CDR1 SGHRS, CDR2 YFSETQ. CDR3 loop: CASSPGGTLSTDTQYF. The CDR3 DNA reads TGCGCCAGCAGCCCTGGAGGGACGTTGAGCACAGATACGCAGTATTTT. The full variable domain, with the rest looked up from reference TRBV5-1 and TRBJ2-3, is KAGVTQTPRYLIKTRGQQVTLSCSPISGHRSVSWYQQTPGQGLQFLFEYFSETQRNKGNFPGRFSGRQFSNSRSEMNVSTLELGDSALYLCASSPGGTLSTDTQYFGPGTRLTVL.

This clonotype was counted ten times or more. The rearrangement links TRBV29-1 to TRBJ1-2; D remains unclear. Trimming took 2 bases from V and 6 from J, leaving 4 bases between them. Germline V gives CDR1 SQVTM, CDR2 ANQGSEA. The CDR3 has 10 residues. CDR3 sequence (DNA): TGCAGCGTTGAACTAGATGGCTACACCTTC. Its translation: CSVELDGYTF.

There are many counts of this clonotype. The chain recombines TRBV5-4 with TRBJ2-2, with 8 bases identical to TRBD1. This CDR3 region has 15 residues. The V gene end was trimmed by 4 bases and the J gene end by 3 bases; junction bases not matched to a gene: 5. Germline loops: CDR1 SGHNT, CDR2 YYREEE (reference sequence). This CDR3 is CASSIGQGYTGELFF. CDR3 DNA sequence: TGTGCCAGCAGCATCGGACAGGGCTACACCGGGGAGCTGTTTTTT.

On this clonotype itself: This may stem from a read error, because a much larger clone lies one nucleotide away. The chain carries TRBV20-1 and TRBJ1-2; no clear D. The V and J ends lost 3 bases and 3 bases respectively, with 11 bases between them. Germline V lookup: CDR1 DFQATT, CDR2 SNEGSKA (reference sequence). The CDR3 has 13 residues. The CDR3 DNA sequence: TGCAGTGCTAGTCGCGGGCTCGACTATGGCTACACCTTC. Protein sequence: CSASRGLDYGYTF.

This clonotype appeared a few times. The rearrangement joins TRBV6-5 to TRBJ1-1; D is ambiguous. CDR3 length: 14 residues. The germline V gene encodes CDR1 MNHEY and CDR2 SVGAGI. V lost 7 bases and J 0 bases, leaving 12 bases between the germline ends. Here the CDR3 DNA reads TGTGCCAGCATCCGCCCGGGGATGAACACTGAAGCTTTCTTT. As protein: CASIRPGMNTEAFF.

The genes are TRBV6-1 and TRBJ2-2; the match to TRBD2 covers 7 bases. CDR1 is MNHNS, CDR2 SASEGT, per germline. CDR3 length: 15 residues. The V gene end was trimmed by 4 bases and the J gene end by 5 bases; junction bases not matched to a gene: 7. CDR3 sequence reads: CASSVRGERTGELFF. Here the CDR3 DNA reads TGTGCCAGCAGTGTTCGGGGGGAGCGAACCGGGGAGCTGTTTTTT.

The chain is built from TRBV7-4 and TRBJ2-5; 7 nucleotides agree with TRBD1. CDR1 is SGHVT, CDR2 SQSDAQ, per germline. Trimming cost V 1 base and J 3 bases; bases outside gene matches: 2. The CDR3 runs 14 residues. CDR3 nucleotide sequence: TGTGCCAGCAGCTTAGAAGGGGGCAAAGAGACCCAGTACTTC. Its translation: CASSLEGGKETQYF. Full variable domain (remainder filled in from reference TRBV7-4 and TRBJ2-5): GAGVSQSPRYKVAKRGRDVALRCDSISGHVTLYWYRQTLGQGSEVLTYSQSDAQRDKSGRPSGRFSAERPERSVSTLKIQRTEQGDSAVYLCASSLEGGKETQYFGPGTRLLVL.

This clonotype was detected ten times or more. This sequence joins TRBV19 and TRBJ2-7; a weak D match, TRBD1 (5 bases). The CDR3 has 14 residues. CDR1 LNHDA and CDR2 SQIVND come from the germline V gene (reference sequence). V was trimmed by 5 bases and J by 1 base, leaving 12 bases between them. The CDR3: CASSWAGSSYEQYF. Written as DNA, the CDR3 is TGTGCCAGTAGTTGGGCAGGGTCTTCCTACGAGCAGTACTTC.

The V gene is TRBV4-1, the J gene TRBJ2-1; TRBD2 agrees at 9 bases. Germline values: CDR1 MGHRA, CDR2 YSYEKL. There are 16 residues in the CDR3. Unmatched junction bases numbered 2, after V lost 2 bases and J lost 0 bases. The CDR3 sequence: CASSQSGRSSYNEQFF. The CDR3 region has the DNA TGCGCCAGCAGCCAAAGCGGGAGGAGCTCCTACAATGAGCAGTTCTTC.

The rearrangement links TRBV30 to TRBJ2-7, with a weak D call TRBD1 (5 bases). The V gene's germline CDR1 is GTSNPN and CDR2 SVGIG (reference sequence). The V end lost 0 bases, the J end lost 2 bases, and 8 bases lay between the germline ends. This CDR3 has 13 amino acids. The CDR3 sequence is CAWSVQEPYEQYF. CDR3 DNA sequence: TGTGCCTGGAGTGTACAGGAACCCTACGAGCAGTACTTC.

Ten or more counts support this clonotype. This chain joins TRBV12-3 or TRBV12-4 and TRBJ2-7; D not resolved. V lost 6 bases and J lost 2, with 20 bases in between. This CDR3 spans 16 amino acids. This CDR3 reads CASSQTLRTYPYEQYF. DNA for the CDR3: TGTGCCAGCAGCCAAACCCTCCGTACGTACCCCTACGAGCAGTACTTC.